This TCR beta chain was captured by sequencing in a study of cytomegalovirus exposure and HLA in healthy donors. Turning to the study itself: Ancestry clustering placed around four fifths of more than 350 genotyped donors in the Caucasian-associated cluster.

Primers for the PCR totalled 60 Vbeta and 13 Jbeta. TCRdb's copy holds only in-frame clones and misses some; the assay was immunoSEQ multiplex PCR. This table has a few hundred thousand clones, under 80% appearing once. Germline V CDR1 and CDR2: MNHNY, SVGAGI (reference sequence). CDR3 size: 15 residues. V was pared by 5 bases and J by 2 bases, with 6 bases of the junction left unmatched. Notes on the study in general: The study carried out a later analysis of TCR beta sequences. It associated about 15,000 of them with specific HLA alleles at a false discovery rate of 0.05. Later analysis identified a missense DCLRE1C variant that was linked to TCR beta V- and J-gene trimming.

Samples came from healthy bone marrow donors. Regarding this clone: The antigen is undetermined.

V gene TRBV6-6 combines with J gene TRBJ2-1; 7 bases line up with TRBD2. Specimen: PBMCs. The TCR was taken from a girl aged 2 to 10 in good health and CMV-seronegative. For the CDR3, the DNA is TGTGCCAGCAGTCCCTCGGGAGGACCCTACAATGAGCAGTTCTTC. Translation gives CASSPSGGPYNEQFF.